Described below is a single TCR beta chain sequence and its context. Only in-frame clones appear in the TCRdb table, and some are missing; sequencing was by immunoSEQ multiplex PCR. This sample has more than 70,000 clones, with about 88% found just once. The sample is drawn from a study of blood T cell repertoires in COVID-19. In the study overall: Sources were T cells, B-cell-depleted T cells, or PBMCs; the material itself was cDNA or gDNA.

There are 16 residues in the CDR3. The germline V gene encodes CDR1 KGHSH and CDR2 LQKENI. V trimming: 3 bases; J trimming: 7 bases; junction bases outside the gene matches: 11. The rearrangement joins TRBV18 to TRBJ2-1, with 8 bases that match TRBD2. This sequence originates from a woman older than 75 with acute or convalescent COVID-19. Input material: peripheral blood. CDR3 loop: CASSPERGRRVNEQFF. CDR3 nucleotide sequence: TGTGCCAGCTCACCTGAGCGGGGGCGCCGTGTGAATGAGCAGTTCTTC.